This T cell receptor (beta chain) is from a study of CD8+CD57+ T cells in acquired aplastic anemia. All patients picked for sequencing had shown, by flow cytometry, an expansion of CD8+CD57+ cells. CDR3 and TCR beta VDJ profiling relied on a genomic DNA template. In TCRdb, the reads were re-called with MiXCR into one record per CDR3 protein. The sample includes about 180,000 distinct CDR3 sequences, roughly 65% seen only once; the top ten take about 39%. The germline V gene encodes CDR1 SGHTA and CDR2 FQGNSA. There are 14 residues in the CDR3. The trim removed 5 bases at V and 8 bases at J, leaving 11 bases unmatched.

The sequencing sample was made of sorted CD4+, CD8+, or CD8+CD57+ T cells (not recorded which) from PBMCs. This chain joins TRBV7-2 and TRBJ1-2; the match to TRBD1 covers 7 bases. This sequence was found in a human donor with aplastic anemia. The CDR3 DNA is TGTGCCAGCAGCCCCCGGACAGGAATGACGGGCTACACCTTC. Amino acids: CASSPRTGMTGYTF.